This entry is about one T cell receptor (beta chain). Its antigen is still unknown. Germline CDR1 reads SGHRS; CDR2 reads YFSETQ. Trimming took off 0 bases at V and 1 base at J, with 16 bases between the two ends. This CDR3 comprises 17 residues. TCRdb keeps only in-frame clones here, not all; method: immunoSEQ multiplex PCR. Among around 2,100,000 clones, about 95% were seen once, and the ten largest hold around 1.2%. The data were obtained in a study of shared clonotypes between healthy human individuals. Study-wide background: Samples came from a couple of female and three male donors aged 18 to 49. Study-wide results and caveats: Naive subsets generally exceeded memory subsets in estimated richness. About 5.2% was the fraction of naive CD4 clonotypes found shared across several donors.

Only CD45RO-negative cells positively selected for CCR7 counted as naive CD8 cells, so terminally differentiated effector memory CD45RA+ cells were excluded. The chain is built from TRBV5-1 and TRBJ1-1; D unresolved. The sample taken for sequencing was naive CD8+ T cells sorted from blood. This TCR was sampled from a young man in good health. The CDR3 nucleotides are TGCGCCAGCAGCTTGGCGGTTTGGAGCAGTCCGAACACTGAAGCTTTCTTT. This translates into CASSLAVWSSPNTEAFF.